The 30 T cell receptor beta chains below come from one sample, sequenced in a study of T cell repertoires in cytomegalovirus infection. From the reads, TCRdb called clonotypes with MiXCR, one entry per CDR3 protein. The data hold about 260,000 distinct CDR3 sequences, with 12% to 15% observed a single time. Sequencing was performed on PBMCs. The receptors were sampled from a human donor in good health (CMV status not recorded). Some clones in this sample may be carry-over from other donors' samples.

This clonotype was picked up a small number of times. The chain links TRBV29-1 to TRBJ2-5; TRBD1 aligns across 8 bases. CDR1 and CDR2 from the germline V gene are SQVTM and ANQGSEA. This CDR3 has 12 amino acids. V shed 5 bases and J 8 bases; nucleotides not matched to a gene: 7. CDR3 amino acids: CSVSDREETQYF. The CDR3 nucleotides read TGCAGCGTTTCGGACAGGGAGGAAACCCAGTACTTC.

V usage is TRBV5-1 and J usage is TRBJ1-1; D remains ambiguous. CDR3 length: 15 residues. The germline V and J ends were trimmed by 7 bases and 4 bases, with 20 bases remaining between them. Germline V gives CDR1 SGHRS, CDR2 YFSETQ. The CDR3 sequence: CASFETGPMGTEAFF. DNA of the CDR3: TGCGCCAGCTTTGAAACCGGGCCGATGGGCACTGAAGCTTTCTTT.

V gene TRBV29-1 combines with J gene TRBJ1-2; D remains unclear. The germline V gene encodes CDR1 SQVTM and CDR2 ANQGSEA. The length of the CDR3 is 14 residues. The V end was cut by 4 bases, the J end by 2 bases, with 14 bases between. CDR3 in amino acids: CSVALADSNYGYTF. As DNA, the CDR3 is TGCAGCGTTGCCTTGGCGGACTCCAACTATGGCTACACCTTC.

The chain joins TRBV4-2 to TRBJ1-3, with D hard to call. The CDR3 runs to 15 residues. V lost 3 bases to trimming and J lost 0 bases, with 9 bases between them. The germline CDR1 and CDR2 sequences are LGHNA and YNFKEQ. The CDR3 is CASSHGEGSGNTIYF. Written as DNA, the CDR3 is TGTGCCAGCAGCCATGGGGAGGGCTCTGGAAACACCATATATTTT.

This clonotype was detected a few times. This rearrangement joins TRBV29-1 to TRBJ2-5; 7 bases are a match to TRBD2. CDR1 is SQVTM, CDR2 ANQGSEA, per germline. After removal of 0 bases from V and 5 bases from J, the junction contained 3 bases not matched to a gene. This CDR3 has 13 residues. The CDR3 sequence is CSVEDWGGETQYF. As DNA, the CDR3 is TGCAGCGTTGAAGATTGGGGGGGGGAGACCCAGTACTTC.

This clonotype came up a few times. V usage is TRBV12-3 or TRBV12-4 and J usage is TRBJ1-2, with D unresolved. Trimming shortened V by 5 bases and J by 8 bases, and 18 bases separated the two germline ends. This CDR3 spans 14 amino acids. The CDR3 reads CASSQITSVKGYTF. In DNA, the CDR3 is TGTGCCAGCAGTCAAATAACCTCAGTGAAGGGCTACACCTTC.

This clonotype was detected ten times or more. V and J are TRBV5-4 and TRBJ2-1; D is undetermined. Looked up from germline, CDR1 is SGHNT and CDR2 is YYREEE (reference sequence). The CDR3 contains 14 residues. V was trimmed by 0 bases and J by 5 bases, leaving 9 bases between them. The CDR3 bases are TGTGCCAGCAGCTTGGGAGGCCCCCACAATGAGCAGTTCTTC. Translation gives CASSLGGPHNEQFF.

This clonotype was counted many times. This sequence joins TRBV6-5 and TRBJ2-1; 8 nucleotides match TRBD2. The germline CDR1 and CDR2 sequences are MNHEY and SVGAGI. The CDR3 covers 16 residues. The ends lost 2 bases at V and 1 base at J; junction bases unmatched: 4. The DNA of the CDR3 is TGTGCCAGCAGTTACCTGGCGGGGGGTTCCTACAATGAGCAGTTCTTC. Protein: CASSYLAGGSYNEQFF.

The V gene is TRBV6-2 or TRBV6-3, the J gene TRBJ2-1; 12 nucleotides line up with TRBD2. Losses at the gene ends were 6 bases for V and 8 bases for J; bases not matched to a gene: 8. This CDR3 region has 15 residues. From germline, CDR1 is MNHEY and CDR2 SVGEGT. CDR3 coding DNA: TGTGCCAGCAGAAACCTAGCGGGAGGGCCGGATGAGCAGTTCTTC. Its protein is CASRNLAGGPDEQFF.

This chain connects TRBV11-2 to TRBJ1-2; weak D call: TRBD1 (5 bases). Between the trimmed V and J ends, which lost 4 bases and 3 bases, there was a span of 21 bases. The CDR3 has 17 amino acids. Germline-derived CDR1 and CDR2 are SGHAT and FQNNGV. The CDR3 protein is CASSSKGDGRFDYGYTF. The CDR3 DNA is TGTGCCAGCAGCTCCAAAGGGGACGGTCGATTCGACTATGGCTACACCTTC.

This clonotype was recorded many times. V gene TRBV12-5 combines with J gene TRBJ1-5; D gene uncertain. V lost 2 bases and J 0 bases, leaving 2 bases between the germline ends. The CDR3 contains 13 residues. Germline V lookup: CDR1 LGHNT, CDR2 FRNRAP. As DNA, the CDR3 is TGTGCTAGTGGTTTGTTTAGCAATCAGCCCCAGCATTTT. Its translation: CASGLFSNQPQHF.

This clonotype occurred a few times. This chain uses TRBV11-3 with TRBJ2-3, with 12 bases matching TRBD2. The CDR3 is 16 residues long. The J segment lost 5 bases and the V segment lost 4 bases, leaving 7 bases of the junction unmatched. The germline V gene has CDR1 SGHNT and CDR2 YENEEA. In nucleotides, the CDR3 is TGTGCCAGCAGCTCTGGACTAGCGGGGTGGAGAGATACGCAGTATTTT. The encoded protein is CASSSGLAGWRDTQYF.

The J gene is TRBJ1-2, the V gene TRBV4-1; 7 nucleotides align to TRBD1. This CDR3 region has 15 residues. Germline CDR1 reads MGHRA; CDR2 reads YSYEKL. V lost 4 bases, J lost 0 bases, and 5 bases stayed unmatched. CDR3 sequence (DNA): TGCGCCAGCAGCCCGATAGGGACAGCTAACTATGGCTACACCTTC. This translates into CASSPIGTANYGYTF.

V usage is TRBV28 and J usage is TRBJ1-6; D is uncertain. From germline, CDR1 is MDHEN and CDR2 SYDVKM. Trimming left V 3 bases short and J 7 bases short, with 10 bases between. This CDR3 is built from 14 residues. CDR3 region: CASSFSGTNSPLHF. CDR3 DNA: TGTGCCAGCAGTTTTTCGGGTACGAATTCACCCCTCCACTTT.

At least ten counts were recorded for this clonotype. V gene TRBV7-2 combines with J gene TRBJ2-7; D call uncertain. Germline V gene data show CDR1 as SGHTA and CDR2 as FQGNSA. The germline V and J ends were trimmed by 2 bases and 5 bases, with 22 bases remaining between them. The CDR3 has 17 residues. The chain's CDR3 is CASSLLSARIPPHEQYF. The CDR3 DNA follows: TGTGCCAGCAGCTTACTTTCGGCTAGGATTCCCCCTCACGAGCAGTACTTC. Full variable domain (outside the CDR3, taken from reference TRBV7-2 and TRBJ2-7): GAGVSQSPSNKVTEKGKDVELRCDPISGHTALYWYRQSLGQGLEFLIYFQGNSAPDKSGLPSDRFSAERTGGSVSTLTIQRTQQEDSAVYLCASSLLSARIPPHEQYFGPGTRLTVT.

This clonotype showed up just a few times. V usage is TRBV4-3 and J usage is TRBJ2-7; no reliable D call. CDR1 and CDR2 from the germline V gene are LGHNA and YSLEER. Between the trimmed V and J ends, which lost 4 bases and 2 bases, there was a span of 15 bases. The CDR3 consists of 15 residues. For the CDR3, the DNA is TGCGCCAGCAGCCTAAGTGCCGACGGTACCTACGAGCAGTACTTC. Protein: CASSLSADGTYEQYF.

The gene calls are TRBV5-1 and TRBJ1-1; D not resolved. CDR3 length: 12 amino acids. Deletions cut 6 bases from V and 1 base from J, with 7 bases between. Looked up from germline, CDR1 is SGHRS and CDR2 is YFSETQ. CDR3 protein: CASTPGNTEAFF. The CDR3 DNA reads TGCGCCAGCACACCGGGGAACACTGAAGCTTTCTTT.

This clonotype was seen ten or more times. This chain links TRBV7-8 with TRBJ2-7; no reliable D call. V lost 2 bases and J lost 0, with 8 bases in between. Germline V gene data show CDR1 as SGHVS and CDR2 as FQNEAQ. The CDR3 is made up of 14 amino acids. The CDR3 reads CASSLTQRSYEQYF. DNA of the CDR3: TGTGCCAGCAGCTTAACCCAGCGCTCCTACGAGCAGTACTTC.

There are many counts of this clonotype. This rearrangement joins TRBV12-3 or TRBV12-4 to TRBJ2-1; 8 bases fit TRBD1. V shed 1 base, J shed 7 bases, and the junction held 6 bases outside the gene matches. This CDR3 spans 15 amino acids. DNA for the CDR3: TGTGCCAGCAGTTTAGGCAGGGGGCGAATTAATGAGCAGTTCTTC. It translates to CASSLGRGRINEQFF.

In its sample, this clonotype was seen a few times. This chain links TRBV15 with TRBJ1-6; no clear D gene. Germline-derived CDR1 and CDR2 are LNHNV and YYDKDF (reference sequence). Trimming removed 5 bases at V and 5 bases at J, with 7 bases between. This CDR3 has 13 amino acids. The CDR3, as DNA: TGTGCCACCAGCGGCTCTAATAATTCACCCCTCCACTTT. It codes for CATSGSNNSPLHF.

This clonotype was observed at least ten times. The CDR3 is CASSYSGVRNEQYF. The CDR3 DNA sequence: TGTGCCAGCAGTTATTCGGGGGTAAGGAACGAGCAGTACTTC. The rearrangement links TRBV6-5 to TRBJ2-7; TRBD2 might be the D (6 bases). Trimming took 3 bases from V and 5 from J, leaving 14 bases between them. Per germline, CDR1 MNHEY and CDR2 SVGAGI. The CDR3 is made up of 14 amino acids.

The gene calls are TRBV25-1 and TRBJ1-5; 7 positions match TRBD1. From germline, CDR1 is MGHDK and CDR2 SYGVNS. V dropped 6 bases and J dropped 5; count of bases not matched to a gene: 7. The CDR3 extends over 14 amino acids. Here the CDR3 reads CASSLRDSYQPQHF. CDR3 bases: TGTGCCAGCAGCCTCCGGGACAGCTATCAGCCCCAGCATTTT.

This clonotype was observed at least ten times. V usage is TRBV2 and J usage is TRBJ2-7; D not certain. V was pared by 1 base and J by 7 bases, with 20 bases between. CDR3 size: 16 residues. Per germline, CDR1 SNHLY and CDR2 FYNNEI. CDR3 in amino acids: CASSEGVVATLEEQYF. The CDR3 region has the DNA TGTGCCAGCAGTGAAGGGGTAGTTGCCACCCTAGAGGAGCAGTACTTC.

The genes are TRBV28 and TRBJ2-5, with D possibly being TRBD1 (5 bases). Germline V gene sequence: CDR1 MDHEN, CDR2 SYDVKM. The CDR3 length is 16 residues. Deletions cut 8 bases from V and 4 bases from J, with 23 bases between. For the CDR3, the DNA is TGTGCCAGCCTTGCCCTCGGGCAGGGTTTGCGAGAGACCCAGTACTTC. Translation gives CASLALGQGLRETQYF.

This clonotype was found many times. V gene TRBV6-2 or TRBV6-3 combines with J gene TRBJ1-5; D not resolved. The CDR3 contains 13 residues. The V gene's germline CDR1 is MNHEY and CDR2 SVGEGT. The V and J ends lost 2 bases and 2 bases respectively, with 4 bases between them. CDR3 loop: CASSYRGNQPQHF. For the CDR3, the DNA is TGTGCCAGCAGTTACAGGGGCAATCAGCCCCAGCATTTT.

Only a few counts were recorded for this clonotype. The chain employs TRBV4-3 and TRBJ2-6; no clear D gene. V lost 0 bases to trimming and J lost 4 bases, with 13 bases between them. There are 17 residues in the CDR3. In germline, CDR1 is LGHNA, CDR2 YSLEER. CDR3 in DNA: TGCGCCAGCAGCCAAGACTCGTCCATGTCCGGGGCCAACGTCCTGACTTTC. Protein sequence: CASSQDSSMSGANVLTF.

The rearrangement uses TRBV28 and TRBJ2-5; D not resolved. Germline V gives CDR1 MDHEN, CDR2 SYDVKM. V lost 2 bases, J lost 2 bases, and 6 bases lay in between. The CDR3 covers 13 residues. As DNA, the CDR3 is TGTGCCAGCAGTTTAGGGTTTCAAGAGACCCAGTACTTC. Translating gives CASSLGFQETQYF. Supplemented by reference TRBV28 and TRBJ2-5, the full variable domain reads DVKVTQSSRYLVKRTGEKVFLECVQDMDHENMFWYRQDPGLGLRLIYFSYDVKMKEKGDIPEGYSVSREKKERFSLILESASTNQTSMYLCASSLGFQETQYFGPGTRLLVL.

The gene calls are TRBV11-2 and TRBJ2-1, with 11 bases identical to TRBD2. Germline V CDR1 and CDR2: SGHAT, FQNNGV. The CDR3 loop spans 15 amino acids. J lost 9 bases, V lost 5 bases, and 9 bases had no gene match. In DNA, the CDR3 is TGTGCCAGCAGCGAACAGACTAGCGGGATAGGTGAGCAGTTCTTC. As protein: CASSEQTSGIGEQFF.

The chain has TRBV7-3 and TRBJ2-3; TRBD2 might be the D (6 bases). V lost 5 bases and J 9 bases, leaving 18 bases between the germline ends. Germline CDR1 reads SGHTA; CDR2 reads FQGTGA. The CDR3 has 14 residues. Here the CDR3 reads CASSAPGLSSTQYF. The CDR3 DNA sequence: TGTGCCAGCAGCGCTCCGGGACTCAGCAGCACGCAGTATTTT.

The genes are TRBV19 and TRBJ2-7; possible D gene TRBD1, 6 bases. Between the trimmed V and J ends, which lost 1 base and 1 base, there was a span of 8 bases. The CDR3 runs to 14 residues. CDR1 is LNHDA, CDR2 SQIVND, per germline (reference sequence). CDR3 protein: CASSIGQGSYEQYF. The CDR3 coding sequence is TGTGCCAGTAGTATAGGCCAGGGGTCCTACGAGCAGTACTTC.